Given below is one T cell receptor (beta chain) in context. The data were obtained in a study of T cell changes during pregnancy in multiple sclerosis. Libraries were prepared by immunoSEQ multiplex PCR; TCRdb keeps only in-frame clonotypes and omits some of them. This sample has some 100,000 clones, with approximately 90% found just once. The receptor comes from a female donor with multiple sclerosis, enrolled in a pregnancy study. Sample: peripheral blood, taken in the second trimester of pregnancy.

The CDR3 here is CASSGRTGRPGELFF. The CDR3 nucleotides read TGTGCCAGCAGTGGAAGGACAGGGCGACCCGGGGAGCTGTTTTTT. The rearrangement uses TRBV28 and TRBJ2-2, with 8 bases aligning to TRBD1. Germline V gene data show CDR1 as MDHEN and CDR2 as SYDVKM. There are 15 residues in the CDR3. Trimming took 5 bases from V and 6 from J; bases not matched to a gene: 8.